This T cell receptor (beta chain) derives from a study of blood T cell repertoires in COVID-19. In the study overall: The samples span acute and convalescent COVID-19 from the United States, Italy and Spain. Nucleic acid was either cDNA or gDNA, and it came from T cells, B-cell-depleted T cells, or PBMCs.

Germline CDR1 MDHEN, CDR2 SYDVKM. Unmatched junction bases numbered 5, after V lost 7 bases and J lost 0 bases. This CDR3 comprises 14 residues. Authors' analysis steps: Reference gene primers were amplified, and this amplification served to estimate nucleated cell counts. The method was immunoSEQ multiplex PCR; TCRdb's version includes in-frame clones alone and lacks a portion of them. That table supplies the V and J calls and clone size; D and trimming were determined from the DNA. The sample consists of some 400,000 clones, approximately 77% of them appearing once. The sample consisted of peripheral blood. The chain joins TRBV28 to TRBJ1-2; 7 bases fit TRBD1. This sequence originates from a human donor with acute or convalescent COVID-19. The donor label of this sample is uncertain. The DNA of the CDR3 is TGTGCCAGCAATACAGGGGTAGCTAACTATGGCTACACCTTC. Encoded protein: CASNTGVANYGYTF.